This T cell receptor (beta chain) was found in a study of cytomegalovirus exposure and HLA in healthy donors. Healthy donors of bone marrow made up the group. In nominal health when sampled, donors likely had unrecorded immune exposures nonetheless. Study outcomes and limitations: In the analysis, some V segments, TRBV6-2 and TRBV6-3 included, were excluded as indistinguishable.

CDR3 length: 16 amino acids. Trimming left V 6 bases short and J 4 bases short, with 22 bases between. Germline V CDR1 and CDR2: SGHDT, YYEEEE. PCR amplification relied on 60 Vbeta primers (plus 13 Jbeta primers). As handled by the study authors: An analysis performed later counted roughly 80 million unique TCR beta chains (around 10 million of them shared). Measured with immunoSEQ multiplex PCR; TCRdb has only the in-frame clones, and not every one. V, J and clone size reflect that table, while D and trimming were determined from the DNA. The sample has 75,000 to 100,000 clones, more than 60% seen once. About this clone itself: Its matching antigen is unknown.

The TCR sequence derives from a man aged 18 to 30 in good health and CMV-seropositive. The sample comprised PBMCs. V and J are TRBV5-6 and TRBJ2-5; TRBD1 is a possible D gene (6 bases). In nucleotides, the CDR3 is TGTGCCAGCATTAGCGTGGGACATCCGAGGGGAGAGACCCAGTACTTC. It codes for CASISVGHPRGETQYF.